This T cell receptor (beta chain) was captured by sequencing in a study of OX40 agonist ivuxolimab in advanced cancers. Study-level information: Dose-escalation subjects each had hepatocellular carcinoma, melanoma, renal cell or head and neck cancer. People who had prior anti-PD-1, anti-PD-L1 or anti-CTLA-4 therapy could take part, and around 40% had some. With a range of 23 to 79, age averaged approximately 60 years, and about 82% were male.

Sequenced by immunoSEQ multiplex PCR; TCRdb stores in-frame clones only, minus some. Here the sample spans about 50,000 clones, over 75% being singletons. Study-wide findings and caveats: Normalized T-cell clonal expansion was also low in some nonresponders.

In regard to this clone: No antigen is known for it.

Germline V CDR1 and CDR2: MGHRA, YSYEKL. The CDR3 has 15 residues. Trimming cost V 1 base and J 4 bases, with 11 bases left between them. The chain links TRBV4-1 to TRBJ1-3, with a tentative D call TRBD1 (5 bases). The sequences come from CD4+ or CD8+ T cells sorted from blood, collected in a trial of the OX40 agonist ivuxolimab. The source of this sequence is an adult with an advanced solid tumor such as melanoma, head and neck, liver or kidney cancer. The CDR3 loop reads CASSQGRGKGNTIYF. In DNA, the CDR3 is TGCGCCAGCAGCCAAGGGAGGGGAAAAGGAAACACCATATATTTT.